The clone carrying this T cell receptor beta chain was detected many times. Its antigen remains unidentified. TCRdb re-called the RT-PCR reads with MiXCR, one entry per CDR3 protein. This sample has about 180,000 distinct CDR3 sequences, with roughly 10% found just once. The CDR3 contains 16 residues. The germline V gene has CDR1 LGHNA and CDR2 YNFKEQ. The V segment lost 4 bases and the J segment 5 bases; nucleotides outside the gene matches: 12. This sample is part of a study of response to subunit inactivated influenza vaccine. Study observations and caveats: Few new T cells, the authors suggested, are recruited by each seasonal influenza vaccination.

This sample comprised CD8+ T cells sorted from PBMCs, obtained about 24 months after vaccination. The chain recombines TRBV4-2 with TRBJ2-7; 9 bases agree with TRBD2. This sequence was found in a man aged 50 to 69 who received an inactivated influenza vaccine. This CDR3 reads CASSLGGGSGGDEQYF. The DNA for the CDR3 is TGTGCCAGCAGCCTCGGAGGGGGTAGCGGGGGAGACGAGCAGTACTTC.